This is a list of T cell receptor beta chains from one sample in a study of Ad26.COV2.S vaccination and SARS-CoV-2 variants. Clones were read by immunoSEQ multiplex PCR, and TCRdb kept only the in-frame ones, dropping some. Of a few hundred thousand clones listed, 85% to 90% are singletons. Sample: peripheral blood, taken in a trial of Ad26.COV2.S vaccine versus placebo. The receptors derive from a person between 18 and 65 years old who received the Ad26.COV2.S COVID-19 vaccine or a placebo. The CDR3 runs from the conserved cysteine through the conserved F or W. D genes are given only for firm matches. Size is omitted from some rows. Given values are once, few, many or a class for expanded clones.

J | V | size | D | DNA | CDR3
TRBJ1-2 | TRBV19 | NA | NA | TGTGCCACCAGCCTGGGGGCCGAACCCAACACCTTC | CATSLGAEPNTF
TRBJ1-2 | TRBV5-6 | NA | NA | TGTGCCAGCAGCTCCGACAGGACTGCGATTAATGGCTACACCTTC | CASSSDRTAINGYTF
TRBJ1-1 | TRBV11-3 | NA | NA | TGTGCCAGCGCGGTAGGGGGAACACCAGGGGTGAACACTGAAGCTTTCTTT | CASAVGGTPGVNTEAFF
TRBJ1-1 | TRBV6-5 | NA | NA | TGTGCCAGCAGTTACGAGTTTGAAGCTTTCTTT | CASSYEFEAFF
TRBJ1-2 | TRBV5-1 | few | NA | TGCGCCAGCAGCTTGGTAGGGGCTGGCTACACCTTC | CASSLVGAGYTF
TRBJ1-6 | TRBV6-5 | NA | NA | TGTGCCAGCAGAGACCCAGGGGCACCCCTCCACTTT | CASRDPGAPLHF
TRBJ1-6 | TRBV7-9 | NA | NA | TGTGCCAGCAGCTTAGTAGGGTACTCACCCCTCCACTTT | CASSLVGYSPLHF
TRBJ1-2 | TRBV19 | NA | NA | TGTGCCAGTAGTATCTCCAATGGCTACACCTTC | CASSISNGYTF
TRBJ2-1 | TRBV18 | NA | NA | TGTGCCAGCTCACCACCGTCCGTAGACCTTTACAATGAGCAGTTCTTC | CASSPPSVDLYNEQFF
TRBJ2-3 | TRBV5-8 | NA | TRBD2 | TGTGCCAGCAGCCTGGCGCGGGAGGGCCCTGAAGCGCAGTATTTT | CASSLAREGPEAQYF
TRBJ1-3 | TRBV6-2/TRBV6-3 | NA | TRBD1 | TGTGCCAGCAGTCGACAGGGCTCTGGAAACACCATATATTTT | CASSRQGSGNTIYF
TRBJ2-3 | TRBV7-9 | NA | NA | TGTGCCTCCTTATCCCGGGACTCAGATACGCAGTATTTT | CASLSRDSDTQYF
TRBJ1-1 | TRBV12-5 | NA | NA | TGTGCTAGTGGTTTGAGGCCTAACCCTGAAGCTTTCTTT | CASGLRPNPEAFF
TRBJ2-3 | TRBV3-1/TRBV3-2 | NA | NA | TGTGCCAGCAGCCGAGGGACGGGACTTAGCACAGATACGCAGTATTTT | CASSRGTGLSTDTQYF
TRBJ2-1 | TRBV2 | NA | NA | TGTGCCAGCCGCGGGGTCCACCGGACCTACAATGAGCAGTTCTTC | CASRGVHRTYNEQFF
TRBJ2-7 | TRBV4-1 | NA | NA | TGCGCCAGCAGCCAAGGGAGAGGGGACACATACTACGAGCAGTACTTC | CASSQGRGDTYYEQYF
TRBJ2-7 | TRBV20-1 | NA | NA | TGCAGTGCTAGTGAAGGGGCACCCTACGAGCAGTACTTC | CSASEGAPYEQYF
TRBJ1-1 | TRBV4-1 | NA | NA | TGCGCCAGCAGCCAAGCCGCGGGTTTTACGAGTGAAGCTTTCTTT | CASSQAAGFTSEAFF
TRBJ2-7 | TRBV4-3 | NA | TRBD1 | TGCGCCAGCAGCCAGAACAGGGGGCGGCCCTACGAGCAGTACTTC | CASSQNRGRPYEQYF
TRBJ1-3 | TRBV9 | once | TRBD1 | TGTGCCAGCTCAGGGGGGCTCTCTGGAAACACCATATATTTT | CASSGGLSGNTIYF
TRBJ1-1 | TRBV27 | NA | TRBD1 | TGTGCCAGCAGCGGACAGGGCTCAATGAACACTGAAGCTTTCTTT | CASSGQGSMNTEAFF
TRBJ1-5 | TRBV7-2 | NA | NA | TGTGCCAGCAGCTTAGCTGTAGGTTATAGCAATCAGCCCCAGCATTTT | CASSLAVGYSNQPQHF
TRBJ1-1 | TRBV18 | NA | NA | TGTGCCAGCTCACCGGAGTTGAGGGCCCTCACTGAAGCTTTCTTT | CASSPELRALTEAFF
TRBJ1-1 | TRBV13 | NA | NA | TGTGCCAGCAGCTATTTACAGGGTATCTTCACTGAAGCTTTCTTT | CASSYLQGIFTEAFF
TRBJ1-3 | TRBV12-3/TRBV12-4 | NA | NA | TGTGCCAGCAGCCCAAGCTCTGGAAACACCATATATTTT | CASSPSSGNTIYF
TRBJ2-5 | TRBV27 | NA | TRBD1 | TGTGCCAGCAGTCACAGGGGGGCAGGTCAAGAGACCCAGTACTTC | CASSHRGAGQETQYF
TRBJ2-3 | TRBV6-2/TRBV6-3 | NA | NA | TGTGCCAGCAGTTACTCGGGACACACAGATACGCAGTATTTT | CASSYSGHTDTQYF
TRBJ1-5 | TRBV6-6 | NA | NA | TGTGCCAGCAGTTTTTACGGCGATCAGCCCCAGCATTTT | CASSFYGDQPQHF
TRBJ1-2 | TRBV28 | NA | NA | TGTGCCAGCAGCTTGTGGCGGAACTATGGCTACACCTTC | CASSLWRNYGYTF
TRBJ1-2 | TRBV25-1 | NA | NA | TGTGCCAGCAGTGAAAGAGGGATCGGCTACACCTTC | CASSERGIGYTF
TRBJ2-6 | TRBV5-5 | NA | NA | TGTGCCAGCAGCTTGGTAGCTGACTCTGGGGCCAACGTCCTGACTTTC | CASSLVADSGANVLTF